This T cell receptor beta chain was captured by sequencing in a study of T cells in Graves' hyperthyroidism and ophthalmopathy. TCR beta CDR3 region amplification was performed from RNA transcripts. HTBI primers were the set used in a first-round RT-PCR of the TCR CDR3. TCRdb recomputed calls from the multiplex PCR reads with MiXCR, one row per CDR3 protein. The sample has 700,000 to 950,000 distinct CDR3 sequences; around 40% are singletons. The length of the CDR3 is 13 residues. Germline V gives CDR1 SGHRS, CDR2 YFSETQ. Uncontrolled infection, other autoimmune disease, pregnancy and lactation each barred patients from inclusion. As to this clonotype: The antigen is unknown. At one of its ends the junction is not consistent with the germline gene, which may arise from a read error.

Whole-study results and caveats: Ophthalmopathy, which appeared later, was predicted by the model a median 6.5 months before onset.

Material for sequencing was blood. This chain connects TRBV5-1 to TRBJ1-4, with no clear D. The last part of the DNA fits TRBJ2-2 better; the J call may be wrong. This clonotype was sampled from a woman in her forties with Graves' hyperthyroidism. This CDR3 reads CASTSHYTGELFF. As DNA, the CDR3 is TGTGCCAGCACCTCCCATTACACCGGGGAGCTGTTTTTT.